Listed below are T cell receptor beta chains from one sample, sequenced in a study of OX40 agonist ivuxolimab in advanced cancers. Assay used: immunoSEQ multiplex PCR; TCRdb lists only in-frame clones, some missing. The sample has roughly 24,000 clones, approximately 75% seen once. The sequencing used CD4+ or CD8+ T cells sorted from blood, collected in a trial of the OX40 agonist ivuxolimab. All receptors come from an adult with an advanced solid tumor such as melanoma, head and neck, liver or kidney cancer. The CDR3 runs from the conserved cysteine through the conserved F or W. A D gene is named only where the DNA matches it firmly. Clone size is shown for a subset of rows, as once, few, many or a class of expanded clone.

TRBV7-9	.	.	TRBJ2-7	TGTGCCAGCAGCTCGCCCCTAGGGGCCCACGAGCAGTACTTC	CASSSPLGAHEQYF
TRBV4-3	.	TRBD2	TRBJ2-3	TGCGCCAGCAGCCAGGACCTGGCCGGGACTAGTTTTGTTGGAGATACGCAGTATTTT	CASSQDLAGTSFVGDTQYF
TRBV15	.	.	TRBJ2-3	TGTGCCACCAGCAGCCCTCTCCCCACAGATACGCAGTATTTT	CATSSPLPTDTQYF
TRBV9	.	.	TRBJ2-7	TGTGCCAGCAGCGGAATAGGTTACGAGCAGTACTTC	CASSGIGYEQYF
TRBV7-9	.	.	TRBJ2-7	TGTGCCAGCAGCTCGACGGACAGACGATTTGCTACCTACGAGCAGTACTTC	CASSSTDRRFATYEQYF
TRBV2	.	TRBD1	TRBJ1-5	TGTGCCAGCAGTATGACAGGGACGTATAGCAATCAGCCCCAGCATTTT	CASSMTGTYSNQPQHF
TRBV29-1	.	TRBD1	TRBJ1-4	TGCAGCGTTACAGGGGGGCTAAGTGAAAAACTGTTTTTT	CSVTGGLSEKLFF
TRBV10-3	.	TRBD2	TRBJ2-1	TGTGCCATCGCGGTAGCGGGAGAAATTTTGAATGAGCAGTTCTTC	CAIAVAGEILNEQFF
TRBV27	once	.	TRBJ2-1	TGTGCCAGCGCTTCCCTTCCCGATGAGCAGTTCTTC	CASASLPDEQFF
TRBV5-6	.	TRBD1	TRBJ2-5	TGTGCCAGCAGCCTGGGACAGGGGGGATTTTCCGTGGAGACCCAGTACTTC	CASSLGQGGFSVETQYF
TRBV19	few	.	TRBJ1-1	TGTGCCAGTAGTCACCTGAACACTGAAGCTTTCTTT	CASSHLNTEAFF
TRBV28	once	.	TRBJ2-7	TGTGCCAGCAGTGTCGGGACGGAGTCCTACGAGCAGTACTTC	CASSVGTESYEQYF
TRBV5-4	.	TRBD2	TRBJ2-3	TGTGCCAGCAGCCGGACTAGCGGCACAGATACGCAGTATTTT	CASSRTSGTDTQYF
TRBV27	.	.	TRBJ1-5	TGTGCCAGCAGTTTATTTGGGCAGACCAATCAGCCCCAGCATTTT	CASSLFGQTNQPQHF
TRBV19	.	.	TRBJ1-1	TGTACGACGAAGGTATTGGGAAACACTGAAGCTTTCTTT	CTTKVLGNTEAFF
TRBV10-3	.	TRBD2	TRBJ2-1	TGTGCCATCAGGCTGACTAGCGGGACTTACAATGAGCAGTTCTTC	CAIRLTSGTYNEQFF
TRBV15	.	.	TRBJ2-5	TGTGCCACCAGCATAGCTAGGACGGGGGAGGAGACCCAGTACTTC	CATSIARTGEETQYF
TRBV28	.	.	TRBJ1-3	TGTGCCAGCACAGATTATACAGCAAGTCCTGGAAACACCATATATTTT	CASTDYTASPGNTIYF
TRBV30	.	.	TRBJ1-4	TGTGCCTGGGGAGGGGTGTCAGTTAATGAAAAACTGTTTTTT	CAWGGVSVNEKLFF
TRBV10-1	.	TRBD2	TRBJ2-3	TGCGCCAGCGGGGTGACTAGCGGGAGAACAGATACGCAGTATTTT	CASGVTSGRTDTQYF
TRBV4-1	.	.	TRBJ1-4	TGCGCCAGCAGCTCCCTCGGGACGGTGGATTATGAAAAACTGTTTTTT	CASSSLGTVDYEKLFF
TRBV7-3	.	.	TRBJ2-1	TGTGCCAGCAGCCTGGAGGGAGGCTGGAGCTCCTACAATGAGCAGTTCTTC	CASSLEGGWSSYNEQFF
TRBV5-4	.	.	TRBJ2-1	TGTGCCAGCAGTCTTAGCGTAGACTCCTACAATGAGCAGTTCTTC	CASSLSVDSYNEQFF
TRBV29-1	.	TRBD1	TRBJ2-7	TGCAGCGCCCGACAGGGGGTCTACGAGCAGTACTTC	CSARQGVYEQYF
TRBV4-2	.	.	TRBJ2-1	TGTGCCAGCAGCCAATGGGCATCCGGGGCGGAGGGGCCCTACAATGAGCAGTTCTTC	CASSQWASGAEGPYNEQFF
TRBV19	.	.	TRBJ1-1	TGTGCCAGTAGGCCTTCCAGGTGGAACACTGAAGCTTTCTTT	CASRPSRWNTEAFF
TRBV7-9	.	.	TRBJ2-7	TGTGCCAGCAGCTTAGCGCTCAGGGACTACGAGCAGTACTTC	CASSLALRDYEQYF
TRBV6-5	.	TRBD2	TRBJ2-1	TGTGCCAGCAGGGGACTAGCAAGCGAGCAGTTCTTC	CASRGLASEQFF
TRBV20-1	.	.	TRBJ2-7	TGCAGTGCTATCAGCGGCGAGCAGTACTTC	CSAISGEQYF
TRBV7-9	.	TRBD1	TRBJ2-3	TGTGCCAGTAGCCACAGGGACAGGGGATATACGCAGTATTTT	CASSHRDRGYTQYF
TRBV11-2	.	.	TRBJ1-1	TGTGCCAGCAGCTTTGTGAGGACTGAAGCTTTCTTT	CASSFVRTEAFF
TRBV4-2	.	.	TRBJ2-1	TGTGCCAGCAGCCAGATTTTGCGGGATGAGCAGTTCTTC	CASSQILRDEQFF
TRBV19	few	TRBD1	TRBJ2-7	TGTGCCAGTAGTACCCGGGACAGGGTAATGGAGCAGTACTTC	CASSTRDRVMEQYF
TRBV7-6	few	.	TRBJ2-5	TGTGCCAGCAGCTTACTACCGAATGGGGAGACCCAGTACTTC	CASSLLPNGETQYF
TRBV7-9	.	TRBD1	TRBJ2-2	TGTGCCAGCAGCTTCCGACAGGGGTACACCGGGGAGCTGTTTTTT	CASSFRQGYTGELFF
TRBV6-1	.	TRBD1	TRBJ2-7	TGTGCCAGCCTTGGGACAGACTACGAGCAGTACTTC	CASLGTDYEQYF
TRBV5-6	.	TRBD1	TRBJ2-6	TGTGCCAGCAGCCCACCCCAGGGGGCGTATGGGGCCAACGTCCTGACTTTC	CASSPPQGAYGANVLTF
TRBV2	.	.	TRBJ1-5	TGTGCCAGCAGTGAATTGGCACAGGGATTTCAGCCCCAGCATTTT	CASSELAQGFQPQHF
TRBV10-3	.	.	TRBJ1-4	TGTGCCATCAGTGAGTCGGGCACGGTCGGCGCGGCAACTAATGAAAAACTGTTTTTT	CAISESGTVGAATNEKLFF
TRBV7-9	.	.	TRBJ2-2	TGTGCCAGCAGCCCCCAGGGGAAAGGGGGAGACACCGGGGAGCTGTTTTTT	CASSPQGKGGDTGELFF
TRBV2	.	TRBD2	TRBJ2-1	TGTGCCAGCAGTGAAAAGTGGGTAGCGGGGGGGCCTTGGAATGAGCAGTTCTTC	CASSEKWVAGGPWNEQFF
TRBV7-8	once	.	TRBJ1-3	TGTGCCAGCAGCCTGGGAGACTCTGGAAACACCATATATTTT	CASSLGDSGNTIYF
TRBV2	.	TRBD2	TRBJ2-4	TGTGCCAGTCATCCGGGACTAGCGGCCGAGGCCAAAAACATTCAGTACTTC	CASHPGLAAEAKNIQYF
TRBV28	.	.	TRBJ2-7	TGTGCCAGCAGTAGCAAAGTAACCCCCTACGAGCAGTACTTC	CASSSKVTPYEQYF
TRBV27	.	.	TRBJ1-1	TGTGCCAGCAGGGATGCAGGGAGTAGGACTGAAGCTTTCTTT	CASRDAGSRTEAFF
TRBV4-2	many	TRBD2	TRBJ2-2	TGTGCCAGCAGCCAAGACGGCGGGGGAGGGGCCGGGGAGCTGTTTTTT	CASSQDGGGGAGELFF
TRBV5-1	.	.	TRBJ2-6	TGCGCCAGCAGGTCGGCGCCTCTCGGGGCCAACGTCCTGACTTTC	CASRSAPLGANVLTF
TRBV7-8	.	.	TRBJ2-5	TGTGCCAGCAGCCAGCAGGGTCTGGGAGAGACCCAGTACTTC	CASSQQGLGETQYF
TRBV7-7	few	.	TRBJ2-2	TGTGCCTACGGACCGGACGGCACCGGGGAGCTGTTTTTT	CAYGPDGTGELFF
TRBV5-1	.	.	TRBJ2-3	TGCGCCAGCAGCCCCCCCGGCACCCGGAGCACAGATACGCAGTATTTT	CASSPPGTRSTDTQYF
TRBV30	.	.	TRBJ2-1	TGTGCCTGGAACAAGCAGGGATTCCCCGGCAATGAGCAGTTCTTC	CAWNKQGFPGNEQFF
TRBV6-1	.	.	TRBJ1-2	TGTGCCAGCAGTGAAGGTTGGGGGGGGGATGGCTACACCTTC	CASSEGWGGDGYTF
TRBV27	.	TRBD1	TRBJ2-4	TGTGCCAGCAGTCGTATCCCGGACAGGGGCAGCATTCAGTACTTC	CASSRIPDRGSIQYF